The present entry profiles one TCR beta chain with its context. Its antigen is undetermined. The sample is drawn from a study of T cell responses to AZD1222 COVID-19 vaccine. Whole-study context: Combined were second doses at about 4 or about 12 weeks. Notes on the study in general: Among vaccine-associated CD4 TCRs, coverage spanned spike, with dominance at 160-218 and 743-854.

This CDR3 spans 15 amino acids. V gave up 7 bases and J gave up 0 bases; unmatched junction bases: 7. Germline CDR1 reads SGDLS; CDR2 reads YYNGEE. Assay: immunoSEQ multiplex PCR; the TCRdb copy retains only in-frame clones and omits some. The sample yields 87,000 or so clones, about 88% seen once. This clonotype originated in an adult in good health. The V gene is TRBV9, the J gene TRBJ1-3; 7 bases fit TRBD1. Specimen: peripheral blood, collected on day 0 of AZD1222 vaccination. CDR3 sequence reads: CASATGKGSGNTIYF. CDR3 nucleotides: TGTGCCAGCGCGACAGGGAAGGGCTCTGGAAACACCATATATTTT.